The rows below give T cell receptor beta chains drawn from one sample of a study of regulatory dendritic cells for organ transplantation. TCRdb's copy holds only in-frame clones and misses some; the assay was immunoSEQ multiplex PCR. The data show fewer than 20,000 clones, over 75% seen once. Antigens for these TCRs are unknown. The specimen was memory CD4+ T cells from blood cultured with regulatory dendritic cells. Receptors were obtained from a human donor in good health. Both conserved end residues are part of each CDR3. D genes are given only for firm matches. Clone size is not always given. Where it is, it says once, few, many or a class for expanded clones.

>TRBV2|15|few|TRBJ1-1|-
CASSEGGKPNTEAFF
TGTGCCAGCAGTGAGGGAGGGAAACCTAACACTGAAGCTTTCTTT
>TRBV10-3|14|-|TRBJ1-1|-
CAISEFGGIAEAFF
TGTGCCATCAGTGAATTCGGGGGCATCGCTGAAGCTTTCTTT
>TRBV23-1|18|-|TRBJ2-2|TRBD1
CANDSGGGTGLSTGELFF
TGCGCCAACGACTCGGGGGGTGGGACAGGGCTGTCGACCGGGGAGCTGTTTTTT
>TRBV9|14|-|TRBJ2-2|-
CASSVGLNTGELFF
TGTGCCAGCAGCGTAGGACTGAACACCGGGGAGCTGTTTTTT
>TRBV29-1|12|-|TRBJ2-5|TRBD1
CSVARGQETQYF
TGCAGCGTTGCCAGGGGGCAAGAGACCCAGTACTTC
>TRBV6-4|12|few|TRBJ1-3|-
CASSLTPNTIYF
TGTGCCAGCAGCTTGACTCCAAACACCATATATTTT
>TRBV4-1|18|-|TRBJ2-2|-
CASSQIPSATGRAGELFF
TGCGCCAGCAGCCAAATCCCCTCGGCAACAGGGAGGGCCGGGGAGCTGTTTTTT
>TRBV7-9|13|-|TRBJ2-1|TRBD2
CASSLAGRGEQFF
TGTGCCAGCAGCTTAGCGGGGAGGGGTGAGCAGTTCTTC
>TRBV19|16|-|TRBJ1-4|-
CASSPTGDFPNEKLFF
TGTGCCAGTAGTCCGACCGGGGACTTCCCAAATGAAAAACTGTTTTTT
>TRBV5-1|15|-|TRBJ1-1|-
CASSSKGGGNTEAFF
TGCGCCAGCAGCTCTAAGGGAGGGGGGAACACTGAAGCTTTCTTT
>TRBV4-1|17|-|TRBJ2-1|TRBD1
CASSQDRGTGSHNEQFF
TGCGCCAGCAGCCAAGATCGGGGGACAGGGTCGCACAATGAGCAGTTCTTC
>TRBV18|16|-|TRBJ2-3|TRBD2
CASSPPGLAGVDTQYF
TGTGCCAGCTCACCCCCGGGACTAGCGGGTGTAGATACGCAGTATTTT
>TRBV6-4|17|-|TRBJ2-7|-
CASSDANLAPSSYEQYF
TGTGCCAGCAGTGACGCCAATCTAGCCCCCAGCTCCTACGAGCAGTACTTC
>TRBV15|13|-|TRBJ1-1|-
CATLPRGGTEAFF
TGTGCCACCCTTCCGAGGGGGGGCACTGAAGCTTTCTTT
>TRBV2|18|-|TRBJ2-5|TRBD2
CASSDVTYSGGVGETQYF
TGTGCCAGCAGTGATGTGACCTATAGCGGGGGGGTTGGAGAGACCCAGTACTTC
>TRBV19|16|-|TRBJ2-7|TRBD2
CASSNPSGGSSYEQYF
TGTGCCAGTAGTAACCCTAGCGGGGGTAGCTCCTACGAGCAGTACTTC
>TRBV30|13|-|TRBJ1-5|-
CAWSGGDGQPQHF
TGTGCCTGGAGTGGGGGGGATGGTCAGCCCCAGCATTTT
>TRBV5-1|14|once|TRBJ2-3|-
CASNGGGRTDTQYF
TGCGCCAGCAACGGGGGCGGGAGAACAGATACGCAGTATTTT
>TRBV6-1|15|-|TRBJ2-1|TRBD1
CASSDRTGKFSQPFF
TGTGCCAGCAGTGACAGGACAGGGAAGTTTTCCCAGCCGTTCTTC
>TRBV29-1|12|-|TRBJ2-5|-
CSAVGFGETQYF
TGCAGCGCCGTGGGCTTCGGGGAGACCCAGTACTTC
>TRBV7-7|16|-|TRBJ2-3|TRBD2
CASSLGAGGPTDTQYF
TGTGCTAGCAGCTTAGGAGCGGGGGGGCCGACAGATACGCAGTATTTT
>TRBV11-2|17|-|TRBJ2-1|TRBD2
CASRPNAAGGVYNEQFF
TGTGCCAGCAGGCCTAACGCAGCGGGGGGCGTCTACAATGAGCAGTTCTTC
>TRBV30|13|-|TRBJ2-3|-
CAGAVSSTDTQYF
TGTGCCGGGGCAGTATCTAGCACAGATACGCAGTATTTT
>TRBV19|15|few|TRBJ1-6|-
CASSNMGPNNSPLHF
TGTGCCAGTAGTAACATGGGACCTAATAATTCACCCCTCCACTTT
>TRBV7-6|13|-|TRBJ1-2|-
CASSKRTAYGYTF
TGTGCCAGCAGCAAAAGGACAGCGTATGGCTACACCTTC
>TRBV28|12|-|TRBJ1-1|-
CASSLTITEAFF
TGTGCCAGCAGCCTGACAATAACTGAAGCTTTCTTT
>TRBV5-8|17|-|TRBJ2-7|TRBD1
CASSPGWMRTGNHEQYF
TGTGCCAGCAGCCCGGGTTGGATGAGGACAGGGAACCACGAGCAGTACTTC
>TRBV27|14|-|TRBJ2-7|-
CASSIRDNAYEQYF
TGTGCCAGCAGCATCCGGGACAACGCCTACGAGCAGTACTTC
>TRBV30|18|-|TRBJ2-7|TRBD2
CAWNRGGGFRRSSYEQYF
TGTGCCTGGAACCGAGGCGGGGGTTTCCGGAGGAGCTCCTACGAGCAGTACTTC
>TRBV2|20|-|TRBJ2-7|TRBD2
CASSEFAGGTSGISGYEQYF
TGTGCCAGCAGTGAATTCGCGGGGGGGACTAGCGGGATTTCTGGCTACGAGCAGTACTTC
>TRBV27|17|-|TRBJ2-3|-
CASSLSYRDRRADTQYF
TGTGCCAGCAGTTTATCGTACAGGGACCGTCGAGCAGATACGCAGTATTTT
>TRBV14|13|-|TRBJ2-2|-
CASSPAAAGELFF
TGTGCCAGCAGCCCTGCAGCCGCTGGGGAGCTGTTTTTT
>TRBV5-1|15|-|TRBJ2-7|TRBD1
CASSPEDRGAYEQYF
TGCGCCAGCAGCCCAGAGGACAGGGGCGCCTACGAGCAGTACTTC
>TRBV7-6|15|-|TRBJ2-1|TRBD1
CASSSQTGGLNEQFF
TGTGCCAGCAGCTCGCAGACAGGGGGTCTCAATGAGCAGTTCTTC